This T cell receptor (beta chain) was sequenced in a study of liver allograft versus peripheral blood T cells. Overall study: Recipients' peripheral blood served as the comparator for T cell receptor repertoires in transplanted livers.

General observations from the study: There were reportedly differences between T cell receptor repertoires inside liver allografts and those in peripheral blood.

Per germline, CDR1 SGHAT and CDR2 FQNNGV. Deletions cut 1 base from V and 6 bases from J, with 7 bases between. The CDR3 runs 12 residues. This clonotype is categorized as medium-sized. Its cognate antigen is unknown. Each CDR3 protein is one row after TCRdb ran MiXCR on the reads. The table shows more than 3,500 distinct CDR3 sequences, with more than 15% occurring only once. This clonotype was sampled from a human patient who had a liver transplant. Some T cells here may be from the graft donor. The rearrangement uses TRBV11-2 and TRBJ2-7; D possibly corresponds to TRBD2 (6 bases). The CDR3 DNA sequence: TGTGCCAGCAGCTTAGGCGGGATCGAGCAGTACTTC. The encoded protein is CASSLGGIEQYF.